This TCR beta chain was recovered during a study of T cell responses to AZD1222 COVID-19 vaccine. On this clone itself: The antigen is undetermined.

Some clones are missing from TCRdb's copy, which holds only in-frame ones; the method was immunoSEQ multiplex PCR. The data contain 75,000 to 100,000 clones, around 90% of them seen just once; the ten biggest clones take up roughly 13%. Notes on the study in general: Donors were largely white British and mainly female; clonal diversity was possibly underestimated.

This CDR3 comprises 14 residues. Germline CDR1 is MNHEY and CDR2 is SVGAGI. J was trimmed by 3 bases and V by 5 bases; bases with no gene match: 5. This chain connects TRBV6-5 to TRBJ2-7, with TRBD1 matching over 9 bases. The material sequenced was peripheral blood, taken on day 0 of AZD1222 vaccination. The TCR was taken from an adult in good health. CDR3 nucleotides: TGTGCCAGCAGTCACGGGACAGGGTTCTACGAGCAGTACTTC. Translated: CASSHGTGFYEQYF.